This is a list of T cell receptor beta chains from one sample in a study of long-term antiretroviral therapy in people with HIV. Profiling relied on immunoSEQ multiplex PCR, and the TCRdb table lists in-frame clones only, not all of them. The table shows tens of thousands of clones, with about 88% occurring only once. Sequenced here: unsorted PBMCs, sampled about 5 years before starting antiretroviral therapy. These receptors came from a man aged 50-60 years with HIV. CDR3s include the opening cysteine and the closing phenylalanine or tryptophan. The D gene is left open where the match is weak. Expanded clones get a size class; other rows say once, few or many, or leave the size out.

cdr3_nt cdr3_aa d_call v_call clone_size j_call
TGTGCCAGCAGTCCGGTTGGGTGGGGGAATCAGCCCCAGCATTTT CASSPVGWGNQPQHF . TRBV2 once TRBJ1-5
TGTGCCAGCAGCCAAGACCCGGACCGGTATAACTATGGCTACACCTTC CASSQDPDRYNYGYTF . TRBV14 . TRBJ1-2
TGTGCCAGCAGTCTGCGGACATTTGACAATCAGCCCCAGCATTTT CASSLRTFDNQPQHF . TRBV28 . TRBJ1-5
TGTGCCAGCAGCCAACTTACAGTTGGCGAGCAGTACTTC CASSQLTVGEQYF . TRBV5-5 . TRBJ2-7
TGCGCCAGCAGTCAACCAGGGTCCCACGAGCAGTACTTC CASSQPGSHEQYF . TRBV23-1 few TRBJ2-7
TGTGCCAGCAGCCCCCAGAGCTCCGGCTACAATGAGCAGTTCTTC CASSPQSSGYNEQFF . TRBV7-6 . TRBJ2-1
TGTGCCAGCAGCGTACGGGATCACGGTACCTACGAGCAGTACTTC CASSVRDHGTYEQYF . TRBV9 . TRBJ2-7
TGTGCCAGCTCGGCAGCGATTAGCTCCTACAATGAGCAGTTCTTC CASSAAISSYNEQFF . TRBV18 . TRBJ2-1
TGCGCCAGCAGCTTGGAGGGGACGGTAAAAGCTTTCTTT CASSLEGTVKAFF . TRBV5-1 . TRBJ1-1
TGTGCCAGCAGTTACTCTGGGCGGGGGGGCGCGGATACGCAGTATTTT CASSYSGRGGADTQYF TRBD2 TRBV6-5 . TRBJ2-3
TGTGCCAGCAGGGGACAGGGGCGCTATGGCTACACCTTC CASRGQGRYGYTF TRBD1 TRBV6-1 . TRBJ1-2
TGTGCCAGCAGCTCCAGACAGACCCCAAACGGGGAGCTGTTTTTT CASSSRQTPNGELFF . TRBV7-6 . TRBJ2-2
TGTGCCAGCAGTGCCCAGACAGGGGGATATAATCAGCCCCAGCATTTT CASSAQTGGYNQPQHF TRBD1 TRBV6-1 . TRBJ1-5
TGTGCCAGCTCACCCAGCGGGAGCGTGAGCGAGCAGTACTTC CASSPSGSVSEQYF TRBD2 TRBV18 . TRBJ2-7
TGTGCCAGCAGTTCCCTCGGGGCGGGGTTACCCTACGAGCAGTACTTC CASSSLGAGLPYEQYF . TRBV28 . TRBJ2-7
TGTGCCAGCAGTGGGGGGCCTTCCGGCTACGAGCAGTACTTC CASSGGPSGYEQYF . TRBV6-5 . TRBJ2-7
TGTGCCAGCAGTTTAGGACAGGGGGTTTACGAGCAGTACTTC CASSLGQGVYEQYF TRBD1 TRBV27 medium-sized TRBJ2-7
TGTGCCTGGAGCGGGACATCCTACTCCTACGAGCAGTACTTC CAWSGTSYSYEQYF . TRBV30 . TRBJ2-7